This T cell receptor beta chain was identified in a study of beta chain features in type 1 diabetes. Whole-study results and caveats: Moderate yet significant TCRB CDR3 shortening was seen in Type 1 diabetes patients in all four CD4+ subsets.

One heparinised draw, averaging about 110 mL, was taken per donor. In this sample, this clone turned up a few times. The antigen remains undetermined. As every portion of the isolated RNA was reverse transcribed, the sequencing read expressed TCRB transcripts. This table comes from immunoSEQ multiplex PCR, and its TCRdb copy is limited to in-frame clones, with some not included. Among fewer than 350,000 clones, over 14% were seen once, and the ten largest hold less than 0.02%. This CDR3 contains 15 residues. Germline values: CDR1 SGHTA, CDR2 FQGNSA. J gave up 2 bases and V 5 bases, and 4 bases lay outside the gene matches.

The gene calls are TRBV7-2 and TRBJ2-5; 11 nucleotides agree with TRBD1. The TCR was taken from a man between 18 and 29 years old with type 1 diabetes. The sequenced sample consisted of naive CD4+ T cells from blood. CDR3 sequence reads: CASSRTGGHQETQYF. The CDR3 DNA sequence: TGTGCCAGCAGCCGGACAGGGGGCCATCAAGAGACCCAGTACTTC.